Following are 21 T cell receptor beta chains from one sample sequenced in a study of human CD8 memory T cell subsets. Generation of TCR beta libraries used UMI-labeled 5' RACE. TCRdb reprocessed the 5' RACE reads and reports one entry per CDR3 protein, with no DNA. This sample contains about 11,000 distinct CDR3 sequences. The sequenced sample consisted of CD8+ T cells from PBMCs. The receptors stem from a human donor in good health.

The J gene is TRBJ2-1, the V gene TRBV20-1. Germline V gene lookup returns CDR1 DFQATT and CDR2 SNEGSKA (reference sequence). The CDR3 totals 14 residues. CDR3 sequence: CSASSGSSYNEQFF.

The chain carries TRBV12-3 or TRBV12-4 and TRBJ2-1; absent DNA, TCRdb's TRBD2 call cannot be checked. This CDR3 region has 16 residues. The CDR3 here is CASSSAGTSGRNEQFF.

V is TRBV7-3 and J is TRBJ2-3; the TRBD2 assignment by TCRdb is unverifiable without DNA. The CDR3 runs 16 residues. The germline V gene encodes CDR1 SGHTA and CDR2 FQGTGA. The CDR3 spells CASSPYSSGGTDTQYF.

The chain joins TRBV29-1 to TRBJ2-7. The CDR3 has 12 residues. Germline V gene lookup returns CDR1 SQVTM and CDR2 ANQGSEA. The CDR3 sequence: CSTLEGPYEQYF.

By frequency, this clonotype registers medium-sized. The chain links TRBV7-8 to TRBJ2-3; TCRdb gives TRBD2 as the D gene, but with no DNA this cannot be confirmed. The CDR3 covers 12 residues. Germline loops: CDR1 SGHVS, CDR2 FQNEAQ. This CDR3 reads CASSSPTDTQYF.

The CDR3 spells CSASSLADYNEQFF. The V gene is TRBV20-1, the J gene TRBJ2-1; absent DNA, TCRdb's TRBD2 call cannot be checked. This CDR3 spans 14 amino acids. CDR1 DFQATT and CDR2 SNEGSKA come from the germline V gene (reference sequence).

The chain uses TRBV4-1 and TRBJ1-5; TCRdb lists TRBD1, though no DNA is available to test this call. This CDR3 has 15 amino acids. Germline CDR1 and CDR2: MGHRA and YSYEKL. The CDR3 protein is CASSQVGDSGQPQHF.

This clonotype registers medium-sized by frequency. The chain links TRBV7-3 to TRBJ2-1; TCRdb selects TRBD2, and the lack of DNA leaves this call unchecked. The germline gives CDR1 SGHTA, CDR2 FQGTGA. This CDR3 is 16 amino acids long. This CDR3 is CASSPLAGDTYNEQFF.

This clonotype counts as medium-sized by frequency. V gene TRBV12-3 or TRBV12-4 combines with J gene TRBJ1-3; TCRdb's D gene call, TRBD1, goes unchecked for lack of DNA. CDR3 length: 13 residues. The chain's CDR3 is CASTRDRGNTIYF.

The chain joins TRBV2 to TRBJ2-2; TCRdb selects TRBD2, and the lack of DNA leaves this call unchecked. The CDR3 sequence is 17 residues long. From germline, CDR1 is SNHLY and CDR2 FYNNEI. This chain's CDR3 is CASSEEILVLNTGELFF.

V is TRBV6-5 and J is TRBJ1-4; TCRdb calls TRBD1, which cannot be checked without DNA. The CDR3 has 14 amino acids. Germline values: CDR1 MNHEY, CDR2 SVGAGI. The CDR3 is CATDRGSTNEKLFF.

The CDR3 region is CASSRTNTEAFF. V is TRBV7-2 and J is TRBJ1-1. This CDR3 region has 12 residues. CDR1 and CDR2 from the germline V gene are SGHTA and FQGNSA.

Its frequency marks this clonotype as large. This chain links TRBV28 with TRBJ2-3; absent DNA, TCRdb's TRBD2 call cannot be checked. The V gene's germline CDR1 is MDHEN and CDR2 SYDVKM. The CDR3 runs to 17 residues. CDR3 region: CASSPGASGEYPDTQYF.

The chain combines TRBV12-3 or TRBV12-4 with TRBJ2-7; TCRdb returns TRBD2, unconfirmable since there is no DNA. This CDR3 comprises 14 residues. CDR3 sequence: CASSFEGSTGKQYF.

V and J are TRBV28 and TRBJ1-2; TCRdb names TRBD1, which stays unverified in the absence of DNA. CDR1 and CDR2 (germline): MDHEN, SYDVKM. This CDR3 is built from 15 residues. This CDR3 reads CASSYLTSGSYGYTF.

V is TRBV7-9 and J is TRBJ1-1; TCRdb outputs TRBD1, but without DNA this stays unchecked. The V gene's germline CDR1 is SEHNR and CDR2 FQNEAQ (reference sequence). The CDR3 is 13 residues long. The CDR3 region is CASSETGARGAFF.

The genes are TRBV5-1 and TRBJ2-7; lacking DNA, the TRBD1 call made by TCRdb goes unchecked. CDR3 length: 13 residues. Looked up from germline, CDR1 is SGHRS and CDR2 is YFSETQ. CDR3 amino acids: CASSLNGAGEQYF.

V usage is TRBV2 and J usage is TRBJ1-1; TCRdb calls TRBD1, which cannot be checked without DNA. Germline CDR1 is SNHLY and CDR2 is FYNNEI. The CDR3 sequence is 15 residues long. This chain's CDR3 is CASSTDRGINTEAFF. Together with reference TRBV2 and TRBJ1-1, the CDR3 gives the full variable domain: EPEVTQTPSHQVTQMGQEVILRCVPISNHLYFYWYRQILGQKVEFLVSFYNNEISEKSEIFDDQFSVERPDGSNFTLKIRSTKLEDSAMYFCASSTDRGINTEAFFGQGTRLTVV.

The gene calls are TRBV4-3 and TRBJ2-5; TCRdb returns TRBD1, unconfirmable since there is no DNA. Germline CDR1 and CDR2: LGHNA and YSLEER. The CDR3 has 15 residues. This chain's CDR3 is CASSQDPGGLETQYF.

This chain joins TRBV27 and TRBJ2-5; TCRdb's D gene call, TRBD2, goes unchecked for lack of DNA. Looked up from germline, CDR1 is MNHEY and CDR2 is SMNVEV (reference sequence). The CDR3 is 14 amino acids. CDR3 in amino acids: CVSSISSGGETQYF.

This clonotype is classed as medium-sized by frequency. The CDR3 sequence is CASSPLFGGYEQYF. The rearrangement links TRBV9 to TRBJ2-7; TCRdb calls TRBD1, which cannot be checked without DNA. Germline V gene data show CDR1 as SGDLS and CDR2 as YYNGEE. This CDR3 has 14 amino acids.